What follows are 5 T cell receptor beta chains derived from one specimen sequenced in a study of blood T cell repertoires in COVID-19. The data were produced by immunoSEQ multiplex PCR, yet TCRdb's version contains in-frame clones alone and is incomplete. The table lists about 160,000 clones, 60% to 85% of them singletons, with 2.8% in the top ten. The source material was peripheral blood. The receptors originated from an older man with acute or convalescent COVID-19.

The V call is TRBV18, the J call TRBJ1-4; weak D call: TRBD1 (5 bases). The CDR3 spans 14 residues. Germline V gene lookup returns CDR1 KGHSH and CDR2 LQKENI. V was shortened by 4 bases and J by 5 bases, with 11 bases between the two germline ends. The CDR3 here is CASSQTAANEKLFF. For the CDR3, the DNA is TGTGCCAGCTCACAGACAGCCGCCAATGAAAAACTGTTTTTT.

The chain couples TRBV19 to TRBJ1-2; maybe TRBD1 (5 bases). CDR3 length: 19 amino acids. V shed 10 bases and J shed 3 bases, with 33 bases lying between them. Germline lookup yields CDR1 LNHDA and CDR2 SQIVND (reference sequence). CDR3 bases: TGTGCCACCACGGAAAAACTTGGGGCCGGAATGGGCGACTACTATGGCTACACCTTC. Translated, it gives CATTEKLGAGMGDYYGYTF.

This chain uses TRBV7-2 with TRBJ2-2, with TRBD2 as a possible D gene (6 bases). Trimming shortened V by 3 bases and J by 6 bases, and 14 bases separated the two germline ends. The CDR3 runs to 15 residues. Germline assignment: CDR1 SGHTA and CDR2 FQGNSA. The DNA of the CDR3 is TGTGCCAGCAGCTTGTTGGACTACTCCCCCGGGGAGCTGTTTTTT. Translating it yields CASSLLDYSPGELFF.

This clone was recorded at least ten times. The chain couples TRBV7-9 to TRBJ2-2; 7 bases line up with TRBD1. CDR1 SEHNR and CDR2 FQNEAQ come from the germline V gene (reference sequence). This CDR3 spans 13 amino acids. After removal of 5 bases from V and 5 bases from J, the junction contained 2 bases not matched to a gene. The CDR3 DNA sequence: TGTGCCAGCAGCCCCAGGGGGACCGGGGAGCTGTTTTTT. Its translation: CASSPRGTGELFF.

The CDR3 protein is CASSSTVINQPQHF. The CDR3 region has the DNA TGTGCCAGCAGCTCCACAGTGATCAATCAGCCCCAGCATTTT. The chain combines TRBV7-8 with TRBJ1-5; D is unclear. Deletions cut 4 bases from V and 3 bases from J, with 10 bases between. The CDR3 has 14 amino acids. Germline CDR1 is SGHVS and CDR2 is FQNEAQ.